The rows below give T cell receptor beta chains drawn from one sample of a study of T-cell memory formation after mild COVID-19. MiXCR, run by TCRdb on the 5' RACE reads, gives a single entry per CDR3 protein. This repertoire shows about 350,000 distinct CDR3 sequences, 25% to 30% found once; its top ten account for approximately 13%. The sequenced material came from PBMCs or a T cell subset sorted from them (not recorded which). The receptors derive from an adult woman who had mild COVID-19 (a few samples of this study predate the infection). Cell type and time point are not known. Each CDR3 is given with its conserved first and last residue. A D gene is named only where the DNA matches it firmly. Size values are once, few and many counts, or a class for expanded clones, and some rows have none.

v_gene	abundance	j_gene	d_gene	CDR3aa	CDR3nt
TRBV12-5	few	TRBJ2-7	NA	CASGLQGFHEQYF	TGTGCTAGTGGTTTGCAGGGTTTCCACGAGCAGTACTTC
TRBV7-2	few	TRBJ2-1	NA	CASSQSTRHNEQFF	TGTGCCAGCAGCCAGTCGACAAGGCACAATGAGCAGTTCTTC
TRBV10-2	many	TRBJ2-7	NA	CASSTQAQTYEQYF	TGCGCCAGCAGTACTCAGGCACAGACCTACGAGCAGTACTTC
TRBV30	NA	TRBJ2-7	NA	CAWKQIQGDNSYEQYF	TGTGCCTGGAAGCAGATTCAAGGGGACAACTCCTACGAGCAGTACTTC
TRBV6-5	NA	TRBJ2-6	NA	CASSYFPGSSGANVLTF	TGTGCCAGCAGTTATTTTCCAGGCAGCTCTGGGGCCAACGTCCTGACTTTC
TRBV6-5	NA	TRBJ1-2	TRBD1	CASRPDRVGYGYTF	TGTGCCAGCAGACCAGACAGGGTGGGGTATGGCTACACCTTC
TRBV7-9	NA	TRBJ2-3	TRBD2	CASSPRRGDRDTQYF	TGTGCCAGCAGCCCCCGACGGGGGGATAGGGATACGCAGTATTTT
TRBV7-3	few	TRBJ2-3	TRBD1	CASSRLGQPSTDTQYF	TGTGCCAGCAGCCGTTTGGGACAGCCCTCCACAGATACGCAGTATTTT
TRBV6-1	NA	TRBJ2-7	NA	CASSETHRDSQYF	TGTGCCAGCAGTGAAACACACAGGGATTCGCAGTACTTC
TRBV7-8	NA	TRBJ1-1	NA	CASTIGDTRRANTEAFF	TGTGCCAGCACGATAGGGGACACACGGCGTGCGAACACTGAAGCTTTCTTT
TRBV18	few	TRBJ1-1	NA	CASSLQTGNTEAFF	TGTGCCAGCTCACTCCAGACAGGGAACACTGAAGCTTTCTTT
TRBV6-5	NA	TRBJ2-7	NA	CASSYERVTYEQYF	TGTGCCAGCAGCTACGAGCGGGTCACCTACGAGCAGTACTTC
TRBV12-3/TRBV12-4	NA	TRBJ1-5	TRBD1	CASSWTGSNLGGNQPQHF	TGTGCCAGCAGTTGGACAGGGTCAAATCTCGGGGGCAATCAGCCCCAGCATTTT
TRBV12-3/TRBV12-4	NA	TRBJ1-5	TRBD1	CASSGTGNQPQHF	TGTGCCAGCAGCGGGACAGGTAATCAGCCCCAGCATTTT
TRBV7-9	NA	TRBJ2-1	NA	CASSFGSLSYNEQFF	TGTGCCAGCAGCTTCGGGTCTCTCTCCTACAATGAGCAGTTCTTC
TRBV7-8	NA	TRBJ1-5	NA	CASSFEGAGGNQPQHF	TGTGCCAGCAGCTTCGAAGGCGCCGGGGGCAATCAGCCCCAGCATTTT
TRBV4-3	NA	TRBJ2-5	TRBD2	CASSQDPAGGPLETQYF	TGCGCCAGCAGCCAAGATCCGGCGGGAGGGCCGCTTGAGACCCAGTACTTC